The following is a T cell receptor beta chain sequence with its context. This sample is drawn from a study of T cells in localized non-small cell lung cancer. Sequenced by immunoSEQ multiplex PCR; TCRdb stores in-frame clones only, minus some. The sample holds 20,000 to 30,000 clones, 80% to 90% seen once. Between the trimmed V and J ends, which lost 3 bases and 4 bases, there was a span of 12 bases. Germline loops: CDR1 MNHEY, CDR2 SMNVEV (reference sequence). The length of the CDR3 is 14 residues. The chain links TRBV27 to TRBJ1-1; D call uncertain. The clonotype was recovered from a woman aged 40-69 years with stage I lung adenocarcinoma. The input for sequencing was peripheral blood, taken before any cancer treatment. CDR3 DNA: TGTGCCAGCAGTTTTAGGGCGGGTTTCACTGAAGCTTTCTTT. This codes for CASSFRAGFTEAFF.